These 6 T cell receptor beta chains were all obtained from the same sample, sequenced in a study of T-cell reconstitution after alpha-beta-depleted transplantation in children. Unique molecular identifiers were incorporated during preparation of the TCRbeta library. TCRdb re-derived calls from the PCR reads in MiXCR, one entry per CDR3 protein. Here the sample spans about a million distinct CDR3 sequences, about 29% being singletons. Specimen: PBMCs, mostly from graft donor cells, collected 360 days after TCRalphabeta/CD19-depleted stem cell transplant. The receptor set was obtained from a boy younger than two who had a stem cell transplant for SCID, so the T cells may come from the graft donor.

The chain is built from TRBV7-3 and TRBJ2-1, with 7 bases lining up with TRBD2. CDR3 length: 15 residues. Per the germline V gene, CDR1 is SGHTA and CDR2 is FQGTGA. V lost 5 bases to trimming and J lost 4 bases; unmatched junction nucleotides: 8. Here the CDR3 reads CASSPTASGYNEQFF. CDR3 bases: TGTGCCAGCAGCCCGACGGCTAGCGGATACAATGAGCAGTTCTTC.

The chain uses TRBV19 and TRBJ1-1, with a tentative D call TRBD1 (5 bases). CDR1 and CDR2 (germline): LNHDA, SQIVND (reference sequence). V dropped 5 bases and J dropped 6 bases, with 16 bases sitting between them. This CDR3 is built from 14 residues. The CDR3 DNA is TGTGCCAGTAGTGATGGACATCCCAGGGCTGAAGCTTTCTTT. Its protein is CASSDGHPRAEAFF.

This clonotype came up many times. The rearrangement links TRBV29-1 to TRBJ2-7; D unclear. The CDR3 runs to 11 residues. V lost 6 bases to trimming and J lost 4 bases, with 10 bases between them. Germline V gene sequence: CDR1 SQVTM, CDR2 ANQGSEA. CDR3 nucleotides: TGCAGCGTCGAATTCGGGTACGAGCAGTACTTC. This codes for CSVEFGYEQYF.

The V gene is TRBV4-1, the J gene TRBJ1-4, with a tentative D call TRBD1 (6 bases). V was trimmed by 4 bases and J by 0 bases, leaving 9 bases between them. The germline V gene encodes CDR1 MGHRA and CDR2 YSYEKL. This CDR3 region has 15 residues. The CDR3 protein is CASSPDRTTNEKLFF. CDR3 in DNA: TGCGCCAGCAGCCCCGACAGGACAACTAATGAAAAACTGTTTTTT.

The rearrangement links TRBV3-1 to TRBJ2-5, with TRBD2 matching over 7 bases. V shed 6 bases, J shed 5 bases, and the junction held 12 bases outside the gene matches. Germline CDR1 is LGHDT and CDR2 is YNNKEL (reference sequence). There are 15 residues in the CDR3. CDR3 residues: CASRTRAGSTETQYF. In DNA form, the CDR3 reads TGTGCCAGCAGAACCAGAGCGGGGTCCACGGAGACCCAGTACTTC.

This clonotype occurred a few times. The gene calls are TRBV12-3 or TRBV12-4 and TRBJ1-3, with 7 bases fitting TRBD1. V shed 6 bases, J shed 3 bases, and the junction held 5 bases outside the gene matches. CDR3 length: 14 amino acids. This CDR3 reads CASSMRDSGNTIYF. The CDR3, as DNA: TGTGCCAGCAGCATGAGGGACAGTGGAAACACCATATATTTT.